This entry lists 24 T cell receptor beta chains sequenced from one sample in a study of blood T cell repertoires in COVID-19. Here immunoSEQ multiplex PCR was the method, and the copy in TCRdb shows in-frame clones only, minus some. Among some 77,000 clones, around 88% were seen once, and the ten largest hold under 9.5%. Sequenced sample: peripheral blood. These receptors were obtained from a man between 25 and 39 years old with acute or convalescent COVID-19.

This chain connects TRBV6-2 or TRBV6-3 to TRBJ2-7; D might be TRBD1 (6 bases). The CDR3 loop spans 15 amino acids. The germline gives CDR1 MNHEY, CDR2 SVGEGT. Trimming shortened V by 6 bases and J by 4 bases, and 19 bases separated the two germline ends. The CDR3 spells CASSTLNRVGYEQYF. For the CDR3, the DNA is TGTGCCAGCAGCACCTTAAACAGGGTTGGTTACGAGCAGTACTTC.

This rearrangement joins TRBV19 to TRBJ2-1, with 10 bases lining up with TRBD2. Germline V lookup: CDR1 LNHDA, CDR2 SQIVND (reference sequence). The J segment lost 9 bases and the V segment lost 7 bases, leaving 9 bases of the junction unmatched. The CDR3 length is 14 residues. The CDR3 coding sequence is TGTGCCAGTACCGCCGCTAGCGGGAGATCTGAGCAGTTCTTC. Translated, it gives CASTAASGRSEQFF.

The rearrangement links TRBV19 to TRBJ2-1; D may be TRBD2 (5 bases). The germline V and J ends were trimmed by 7 bases and 6 bases, with 19 bases remaining between them. This CDR3 has 15 amino acids. Germline V gene data show CDR1 as LNHDA and CDR2 as SQIVND (reference sequence). The CDR3 here is CASKRGQEFVNEQFF. The CDR3, as DNA: TGTGCCAGTAAGAGAGGGCAGGAGTTTGTCAATGAGCAGTTCTTC.

The V and J genes are TRBV6-2 or TRBV6-3 and TRBJ2-1; TRBD1 aligns across 7 bases. CDR1 and CDR2 from the germline V gene are MNHEY and SVGEGT. J gave up 4 bases and V 2 bases, and 2 bases lay outside the gene matches. The CDR3 spans 14 residues. The chain's CDR3 is CASSYGDSYNEQFF. The CDR3 DNA sequence: TGTGCCAGCAGTTACGGGGACAGTTACAATGAGCAGTTCTTC.

The gene calls are TRBV27 and TRBJ2-5; weak D call: TRBD2 (6 bases). Germline CDR1 reads MNHEY; CDR2 reads SMNVEV (reference sequence). The CDR3 consists of 13 residues. Trimming stripped 6 bases from V and 6 bases from J, with 14 bases between. This chain's CDR3 is CASRGVGGKTQYF. The CDR3 DNA reads TGTGCCAGCAGGGGGGTCGGGGGAAAGACCCAGTACTTC.

About this clone itself: Other nucleotide sequences from this sample produce the same CDR3. The chain couples TRBV19 to TRBJ2-3; TRBD1 is a possible D gene (6 bases). V was clipped by 1 base and J by 3 bases, with 14 bases between them. Germline CDR1 LNHDA, CDR2 SQIVND (reference sequence). This CDR3 has 16 residues. CDR3 DNA: TGTGCCAGTAGTATAGGGGGCAGGGGCGGGACAGATACGCAGTATTTT. Amino acids: CASSIGGRGGTDTQYF.

This chain connects TRBV7-2 to TRBJ2-7, with 10 bases identical to TRBD1. This CDR3 is 16 amino acids long. The V and J ends lost 5 bases and 6 bases, in that order; junction bases with no gene match: 13. Germline assignment: CDR1 SGHTA and CDR2 FQGNSA. The CDR3 loop is CASSLQTGTGVSEQYF. The CDR3 DNA reads TGTGCCAGCAGCCTTCAGACTGGGACAGGGGTATCCGAGCAGTACTTC.

V is TRBV6-5 and J is TRBJ2-1; the match to TRBD2 covers 8 bases. The CDR3 is 14 amino acids. V shed 2 bases and J 8 bases; nucleotides not matched to a gene: 5. Per the germline V gene, CDR1 is MNHEY and CDR2 is SVGAGI. As DNA, the CDR3 is TGTGCCAGCAGTTACCGTTCTAGCGGGCATGAGCAGTTCTTC. It encodes CASSYRSSGHEQFF.

V gene TRBV5-4 combines with J gene TRBJ2-1; maybe TRBD2 (7 bases). Germline-derived CDR1 and CDR2 are SGHNT and YYREEE (reference sequence). CDR3 size: 16 residues. V lost 1 base to trimming and J lost 8 bases, with 19 bases between them. The CDR3, as DNA: TGTGCCAGCAGCTTGAGGGGGAAGCGGGGTGTCGATGAGCAGTTCTTC. This gives the protein CASSLRGKRGVDEQFF.

J is TRBJ1-2 and V is TRBV6-4; 7 nucleotides match TRBD1. Per the germline V gene, CDR1 is MRHNA and CDR2 is SNTAGT. The CDR3 length is 12 residues. After removal of 11 bases from V and 3 bases from J, the junction contained 6 bases not matched to a gene. For the CDR3, the DNA is TGTGCCGTCCGACAGGGACACTATGGCTACACCTTC. Translated, it gives CAVRQGHYGYTF.

This chain joins TRBV5-1 and TRBJ2-7; D might be TRBD1 (5 bases). The CDR3 spans 14 residues. CDR1 is SGHRS and CDR2 is YFSETQ in the germline V gene. V gave up 0 bases and J gave up 0 bases, with 7 bases separating them. The CDR3 coding sequence is TGCGCCAGCAGCTTGGTAGGGGACTCCTACGAGCAGTACTTC. It translates to CASSLVGDSYEQYF.

This sequence joins TRBV4-1 and TRBJ2-7, with TRBD2 matching 7 bases. Germline CDR1 is MGHRA and CDR2 is YSYEKL. The CDR3 length is 16 residues. The V gene end was trimmed by 0 bases and the J gene end by 0 bases; junction bases not matched to a gene: 5. The chain's CDR3 is CASSQDGAGSSYEQYF. CDR3 nucleotides: TGCGCCAGCAGCCAAGATGGAGCGGGAAGCTCCTACGAGCAGTACTTC.

The genes are TRBV11-1 and TRBJ2-3; TRBD1 aligns across 9 bases. The CDR3 totals 15 residues. The V and J ends lost 7 bases and 6 bases, in that order; junction bases with no gene match: 11. CDR1 SGHAT and CDR2 FQDESV come from the germline V gene (reference sequence). The CDR3 protein is CASNGQGIRSDTQYF. CDR3 bases: TGTGCCAGCAACGGACAGGGGATCCGATCCGATACGCAGTATTTT. Full variable domain (remainder filled in from reference TRBV11-1 and TRBJ2-3): EAEVAQSPRYKITEKSQAVAFWCDPISGHATLYWYRQILGQGPELLVQFQDESVVDDSQLPKDRFSAERLKGVDSTLKIQPAELGDSAMYLCASNGQGIRSDTQYFGPGTRLTVL.

This chain uses TRBV28 with TRBJ1-2; D gene unclear. Trimming left V 10 bases short and J 2 bases short, with 17 bases between. Germline V gene data show CDR1 as MDHEN and CDR2 as SYDVKM. The CDR3 is 14 amino acids. The CDR3 DNA reads TGTGCCATCCCGACTCCGGGTATCAACTATGGCTACACCTTC. As protein: CAIPTPGINYGYTF.

The DNA for the CDR3 is TGTGCCAGCACCGACCAGGGGTCGGATGAAAAACTGTTTTTT. Translated, it gives CASTDQGSDEKLFF. V and J are TRBV2 and TRBJ1-4; a weak D match, TRBD1 (6 bases). V was cut by 7 bases and J by 6 bases, with 15 bases left in between. This CDR3 contains 14 residues. Germline lookup yields CDR1 SNHLY and CDR2 FYNNEI.

The rearrangement joins TRBV6-2 or TRBV6-3 to TRBJ1-1, with D possibly being TRBD1 (6 bases). Germline CDR1 is MNHEY and CDR2 is SVGEGT. V lost 0 bases and J lost 5, with 16 bases in between. The CDR3 totals 16 residues. The CDR3: CASSYSSGGAETEAFF. The CDR3 coding sequence is TGTGCCAGCAGTTACTCGTCCGGGGGGGCTGAAACTGAAGCTTTCTTT.

The CDR3 coding sequence is TGTGCCAGCAGTTTTTCCCCCCCGGGGAATGAGCAGTTCTTC. Translation gives CASSFSPPGNEQFF. This chain joins TRBV27 and TRBJ2-1; possibly TRBD2 for D (5 bases). Germline V lookup: CDR1 MNHEY, CDR2 SMNVEV (reference sequence). With 3 bases removed from V and 7 bases from J, the gap between germline ends came to 13 bases. The CDR3 has 14 residues.

This clone was detected only a few times. This sequence joins TRBV4-2 and TRBJ2-1, with a weak D call TRBD2 (5 bases). The CDR3 has 17 amino acids. Germline values: CDR1 LGHNA, CDR2 YNFKEQ. Trimming removed 0 bases from V and 4 bases from J, with 16 bases in between. CDR3 nucleotides: TGTGCCAGCAGCCAAGACCTTGCTCCCCGGACTTACAATGAGCAGTTCTTC. Translation gives CASSQDLAPRTYNEQFF.

This clone was observed once. The V gene is TRBV4-3, the J gene TRBJ2-5, with TRBD2 as a possible D gene (6 bases). There are 16 residues in the CDR3. Trimming removed 0 bases from V and 5 bases from J, with 16 bases in between. Germline V gene data show CDR1 as LGHNA and CDR2 as YSLEER. The CDR3 region has the DNA TGCGCCAGCAGCCAAGAGGCGGGGAAGAGGGTCGAGACCCAGTACTTC. Translation: CASSQEAGKRVETQYF.

This chain uses TRBV5-1 with TRBJ2-1; weak D call: TRBD2 (5 bases). Germline loops: CDR1 SGHRS, CDR2 YFSETQ. This CDR3 has 14 residues. The V end lost 0 bases, the J end lost 5 bases, and 9 bases lay between the germline ends. The CDR3 region has the DNA TGCGCCAGCAGCTTGGGAGACTACAACAATGAGCAGTTCTTC. Translation: CASSLGDYNNEQFF.

This chain links TRBV4-1 with TRBJ2-7; D perhaps matches TRBD2 (8 bases). V lost 5 bases, J lost 2 bases, and 16 bases lay in between. The CDR3 extends over 15 amino acids. Germline V lookup: CDR1 MGHRA, CDR2 YSYEKL. CDR3 nucleotides: TGCGCCAGCAGCTTCCGGGAGGGGGCGACCTACGAGCAGTACTTC. As protein: CASSFREGATYEQYF.

This rearrangement joins TRBV4-1 to TRBJ2-3; D is perhaps TRBD1 (5 bases). The CDR3 length is 16 residues. V lost 1 base to trimming and J lost 0 bases, with 11 bases between them. CDR1 and CDR2 (germline): MGHRA, YSYEKL. CDR3 coding DNA: TGCGCCAGCAGCCAAGGACCAGGGCCGAGCACAGATACGCAGTATTTT. Its translation is CASSQGPGPSTDTQYF.

The chain has TRBV6-5 and TRBJ2-3, with D maybe TRBD2 (5 bases). CDR1 MNHEY and CDR2 SVGAGI come from the germline V gene. V was clipped by 0 bases and J by 1 base, with 5 bases between them. This CDR3 is built from 14 residues. The CDR3 sequence: CASSYSGGTDTQYF. The CDR3 DNA reads as TGTGCCAGCAGTTACTCCGGGGGCACAGATACGCAGTATTTT.

This chain uses TRBV28 with TRBJ1-6, with TRBD1 as a possible D gene (6 bases). The CDR3 totals 14 residues. V was trimmed by 7 bases and J by 8 bases, leaving 15 bases between them. The V gene's germline CDR1 is MDHEN and CDR2 SYDVKM. CDR3 sequence (DNA): TGTGCCAGCATCTCGTTAAGGGGGTATTCACCCCTCCACTTT. Its protein is CASISLRGYSPLHF.